This entry lists 26 T cell receptor beta chains sequenced from one sample in a study of T-cell memory formation after mild COVID-19. MiXCR, run by TCRdb on the 5' RACE reads, gives a single entry per CDR3 protein. Seen here are roughly 300,000 distinct CDR3 sequences, approximately 7.6% observed once, and the top ten hold under 25%. The sample was PBMCs or a T cell subset sorted from them (not recorded which). These receptors all stem from a man in his late teens or twenties who had mild COVID-19 (a few samples of this study predate the infection). Cell type and time point are not known.

At least ten counts were recorded for this clonotype. The chain joins TRBV5-6 to TRBJ1-2, with 7 bases that match TRBD1. CDR3 length equals 15 residues. The V gene end was trimmed by 4 bases and the J gene end by 4 bases; junction bases not matched to a gene: 10. Germline loops: CDR1 SGHDT, CDR2 YYEEEE. In nucleotides, the CDR3 is TGTGCCAGCAGCCCAGGGGGGGACGGCATCTATGGCTACACCTTC. This codes for CASSPGGDGIYGYTF.

This chain connects TRBV10-3 to TRBJ2-6; 7 nucleotides match TRBD1. V shed 5 bases and J 2 bases; nucleotides not matched to a gene: 6. Per germline, CDR1 ENHRY and CDR2 SYGVKD. The length of the CDR3 is 16 residues. CDR3 DNA: TGTGCCATCAGTCGACAGGGTTTTCCTGGGGCCAACGTCCTGACTTTC. Translation gives CAISRQGFPGANVLTF.

This clonotype was detected a few times. The V and J genes are TRBV6-6 and TRBJ2-1; D ambiguous. The CDR3 consists of 12 residues. Germline values: CDR1 MNHNY, CDR2 SVGAGI (reference sequence). Deletions cut 2 bases from V and 5 bases from J, with 4 bases between. The CDR3 sequence is CASSYVDNEQFF. CDR3 nucleotide sequence: TGTGCCAGCAGTTACGTTGACAATGAGCAGTTCTTC.

The V gene is TRBV7-2, the J gene TRBJ2-7, with D hard to call. V was shortened by 3 bases and J by 4 bases, with 13 bases between the two germline ends. There are 14 residues in the CDR3. Germline CDR1 reads SGHTA; CDR2 reads FQGNSA. The CDR3 region has the DNA TGTGCCAGCAGCTTCGGCGCTGGTAGGTACGAGCAGTACTTC. Its translation is CASSFGAGRYEQYF.

The table lists this clonotype with many counts. The genes are TRBV4-3 and TRBJ2-2; D is perhaps TRBD1 or TRBD2 (5 bases each). This CDR3 region has 16 residues. From germline, CDR1 is LGHNA and CDR2 YSLEER. Between the trimmed V and J ends, which lost 4 bases and 0 bases, there was a span of 12 bases. CDR3 sequence reads: CASSLERGPNTGELFF. DNA of the CDR3: TGCGCCAGCAGCCTGGAGAGGGGACCGAACACCGGGGAGCTGTTTTTT.

This clonotype has at least ten counts. The J gene is TRBJ2-3, the V gene TRBV4-1, with D possibly matching TRBD2 (5 bases). The CDR3 extends over 16 amino acids. Germline loops: CDR1 MGHRA, CDR2 YSYEKL. Trimming cost V 0 bases and J 0 bases, with 10 bases left between them. For the CDR3, the DNA is TGCGCCAGCAGCCAAGAGGCTAGCCCAAGCACAGATACGCAGTATTTT. It codes for CASSQEASPSTDTQYF.

The table lists this clonotype with a few counts. The chain couples TRBV25-1 to TRBJ2-1; D call uncertain. The V gene lost 2 bases and the J gene lost 7 bases, with 9 bases spanning the gap. The CDR3 length is 13 residues. Germline V gene data show CDR1 as MGHDK and CDR2 as SYGVNS. As DNA, the CDR3 is TGTGCCAGCAGTGAAAATAGTAGGAATGAGCAGTTCTTC. Amino acid sequence: CASSENSRNEQFF. The full variable domain, completed using reference TRBV25-1 and TRBJ2-1, is EADIYQTPRYLVIGTGKKITLECSQTMGHDKMYWYQQDPGMELHLIHYSYGVNSTEKGDLSSESTVSRIRTEHFPLTLESARPSHTSQYLCASSENSRNEQFFGPGTRLTVL.

This clonotype was observed a few times. The rearrangement uses TRBV9 and TRBJ2-4; tentatively, D is TRBD2 (6 bases). Trimming took 2 bases from V and 6 from J, leaving 15 bases between them. CDR1 SGDLS and CDR2 YYNGEE come from the germline V gene. The CDR3 covers 15 residues. The CDR3, as DNA: TGTGCCAGCAGCGTTGGAGGGCAGGCACTAAACATTCAGTACTTC. Amino acids: CASSVGGQALNIQYF.

The chain recombines TRBV9 with TRBJ1-1; weak D call: TRBD1 (6 bases). With 4 bases removed from V and 4 bases from J, the gap between germline ends came to 17 bases. The V gene's germline CDR1 is SGDLS and CDR2 YYNGEE. The CDR3 spans 15 residues. DNA for the CDR3: TGTGCCAGCAGCCTAGGGGGGGGGCCGGGCACTGAAGCTTTCTTT. This encodes CASSLGGGPGTEAFF.

This clonotype was observed many times. The J gene is TRBJ2-5, the V gene TRBV7-6; tentative D call: TRBD2 (6 bases). In germline, CDR1 is SGHVS, CDR2 FNYEAQ. V was trimmed by 3 bases and J by 4 bases, leaving 12 bases between them. This CDR3 spans 14 amino acids. This CDR3 is CASSFRDSGETQYF. Here the CDR3 DNA reads TGTGCCAGCAGCTTTCGGGACTCGGGAGAGACCCAGTACTTC.

A few counts support this clonotype. The rearrangement links TRBV5-1 to TRBJ1-1; D unresolved. From germline, CDR1 is SGHRS and CDR2 YFSETQ. Trimming took 0 bases from V and 0 from J, leaving 12 bases between them. This CDR3 comprises 16 residues. As DNA, the CDR3 is TGCGCCAGCAGCTTGGCGGGCTCACAGTTGAACACTGAAGCTTTCTTT. It specifies CASSLAGSQLNTEAFF.

In this sample, this clonotype turned up a few times. The genes are TRBV9 and TRBJ1-2; 8 positions agree with TRBD1. The V gene's germline CDR1 is SGDLS and CDR2 YYNGEE. V lost 2 bases, J lost 8 bases, and 8 bases stayed unmatched. This CDR3 contains 14 residues. The CDR3 region is CASSVQGARNGYTF. The CDR3 DNA reads as TGTGCCAGCAGCGTTCAGGGGGCGCGAAACGGCTACACCTTC.

The chain couples TRBV7-9 to TRBJ1-6, with 7 bases fitting TRBD1. CDR1 is SEHNR and CDR2 is FQNEAQ in the germline V gene (reference sequence). The CDR3 extends over 16 amino acids. The J segment lost 9 bases and the V segment lost 4 bases, leaving 12 bases of the junction unmatched. CDR3 loop: CASSSGAGGRSSPLHF. CDR3 in DNA: TGTGCCAGCAGCTCGGGGGCAGGGGGAAGGAGTTCACCCCTCCACTTT.

This clonotype was found a few times. The V and J genes are TRBV7-9 and TRBJ1-1; D is possibly TRBD1 (6 bases). The CDR3 runs to 16 residues. V lost 5 bases and J lost 5, with 21 bases in between. The germline gives CDR1 SEHNR, CDR2 FQNEAQ (reference sequence). The CDR3 sequence: CASSVERARGRTEAFF. The CDR3 DNA follows: TGTGCCAGCAGCGTAGAGAGGGCACGGGGGCGAACTGAAGCTTTCTTT.

This clonotype was detected only a few times. The chain joins TRBV24-1 to TRBJ2-3, with TRBD1 matching over 10 bases. This CDR3 has 15 amino acids. The J segment lost 4 bases and the V segment lost 9 bases, leaving 9 bases of the junction unmatched. Germline values: CDR1 KGHDR, CDR2 SFDVKD. For the CDR3, the DNA is TGTGCCACCGCGGCGGGACAGGGGAGGTCAGATACGCAGTATTTT. Translated, it gives CATAAGQGRSDTQYF.

Only a few counts were recorded for this clonotype. The CDR3 is CASSFRVQETQYF. Here the CDR3 DNA reads TGTGCCAGCAGCTTCAGGGTTCAAGAGACCCAGTACTTC. The V and J genes are TRBV7-2 and TRBJ2-5; TRBD1 is a possible D gene (5 bases). The germline gives CDR1 SGHTA, CDR2 FQGNSA. There are 13 residues in the CDR3. Trimming took off 3 bases at V and 2 bases at J, with 7 bases between the two ends.

The chain is built from TRBV20-1 and TRBJ2-2; 7 nucleotides agree with TRBD1. CDR1 DFQATT and CDR2 SNEGSKA come from the germline V gene (reference sequence). The CDR3 length is 13 residues. After removal of 6 bases from V and 8 bases from J, the junction contained 9 bases not matched to a gene. For the CDR3, the DNA is TGCAGTGCCTCACAGGGGATAAGTGGGGAGCTGTTTTTT. Residues: CSASQGISGELFF.

This chain connects TRBV20-1 to TRBJ1-1; D may be TRBD1 (5 bases). V dropped 4 bases and J dropped 0 bases, with 6 bases sitting between them. Germline-derived CDR1 and CDR2 are DFQATT and SNEGSKA (reference sequence). There are 12 residues in the CDR3. The CDR3 coding sequence is TGCAGTGCTACAGGGATGAACACTGAAGCTTTCTTT. Residues: CSATGMNTEAFF.

In this sample, this clonotype turned up a few times. This chain connects TRBV18 to TRBJ2-3; maybe TRBD1 (5 bases). With 6 bases removed from V and 8 bases from J, the gap between germline ends came to 12 bases. Germline CDR1 and CDR2: KGHSH and LQKENI. The CDR3 is made up of 12 amino acids. The CDR3 loop reads CASSLGHGTQYF. The CDR3, as DNA: TGTGCCAGCTCCTTGGGGCACGGTACGCAGTATTTT.

V is TRBV20-1 and J is TRBJ1-4, with D possibly matching TRBD1 (6 bases). The V end was cut by 2 bases, the J end by 3 bases, with 13 bases between. The CDR3 loop spans 15 amino acids. From germline, CDR1 is DFQATT and CDR2 SNEGSKA (reference sequence). The CDR3 DNA is TGCAGTGCTAGACCGGGGGCGGGAGCTAATGAAAAACTGTTTTTT. This translates into CSARPGAGANEKLFF.

The V and J genes are TRBV5-6 and TRBJ2-5; D possibly corresponds to TRBD2 (5 bases). The V end lost 4 bases, the J end lost 7 bases, and 14 bases lay between the germline ends. The CDR3 totals 13 residues. The V gene's germline CDR1 is SGHDT and CDR2 YYEEEE. The chain's CDR3 is CASSKGAEPTQYF. The DNA for the CDR3 is TGTGCCAGCAGCAAAGGAGCGGAACCGACCCAGTACTTC.

The chain combines TRBV7-2 with TRBJ1-4; 7 nucleotides line up with TRBD1. Per the germline V gene, CDR1 is SGHTA and CDR2 is FQGNSA. The length of the CDR3 is 15 residues. After removal of 5 bases from V and 1 base from J, the junction contained 4 bases not matched to a gene. The CDR3, as DNA: TGTGCCAGCAGCGGGCCAGGGGGAACTAATGAAAAACTGTTTTTT. It specifies CASSGPGGTNEKLFF.

This clonotype was observed at least ten times. The J gene is TRBJ2-1, the V gene TRBV5-6; D is uncertain. V was pared by 3 bases and J by 8 bases, with 15 bases between. In germline, CDR1 is SGHDT, CDR2 YYEEEE. CDR3 length: 14 residues. Here the CDR3 DNA reads TGTGCCAGCAGCTCGGCCCTTACTCTGGATGAGCAGTTCTTC. Translating gives CASSSALTLDEQFF.

This clonotype was seen at least ten times. This sequence joins TRBV5-1 and TRBJ2-3; D perhaps matches TRBD1 (6 bases). The CDR3 extends over 14 amino acids. Trimming shortened V by 5 bases and J by 6 bases, and 16 bases separated the two germline ends. Per germline, CDR1 SGHRS and CDR2 YFSETQ. CDR3 bases: TGCGCCAGCAGGTGGCAGGGGAAGGGGGATACGCAGTATTTT. This codes for CASRWQGKGDTQYF.

This clonotype was seen only a few times. This sequence joins TRBV6-5 and TRBJ2-1; TRBD1 agrees at 10 bases. Germline CDR1 MNHEY, CDR2 SVGAGI. The CDR3 has 14 residues. Trimming removed 6 bases from V and 8 bases from J; junction bases left unmatched: 7. CDR3 amino acids: CASSPGQGVHEQFF. CDR3 coding DNA: TGTGCCAGCAGCCCCGGACAGGGGGTACATGAGCAGTTCTTC.

This clonotype has ten or more counts. This chain connects TRBV7-9 to TRBJ2-3, with a weak D call TRBD1 (6 bases). CDR1 and CDR2 from the germline V gene are SEHNR and FQNEAQ (reference sequence). V lost 5 bases and J 3 bases, leaving 30 bases between the germline ends. The CDR3 loop spans 20 amino acids. This chain's CDR3 is CASSPLPRESEPGVTDTQYF. CDR3 DNA: TGTGCCAGCAGCCCCCTGCCCCGCGAGAGTGAACCAGGGGTTACAGATACGCAGTATTTT.